The entry below gives a single T cell receptor beta chain sequence along with its context. Its target antigen remains unknown. No much larger clonotype is one base removed from it; base qualities were not supplied. The immunoSEQ Assay, a bias-controlled multiplex PCR, was used to amplify TCRbeta CDR3 regions from genomic DNA. In the paper's pipeline: Within the assay, amplification of reference gene primers was used to estimate how many nucleated cells each sample contained. To quantify the absolute abundance of each unique TCRbeta CDR3 rearrangement, sequence reads were collapsed and filtered. For each sample, productive Simpson clonality was calculated as the square root of Simpson's diversity index across productive rearrangements. This immuneACCESS table, as held by TCRdb, lists in-frame sequences with V and J called but not all clones. Of the missing ones, under half trace to an unresolved V gene in checked studies; the others have no known cause. From that table come the V and J calls and clone size; the DNA was used to work out D and trimming. In all, the sample holds roughly 32,000 clones, and approximately 71% of those were seen once. The ten largest make up 14% to 15% of the sample.

The data stem from a study of blood T cell repertoires in COVID-19 (dated by TCRdb to 2020 to 2022). For the wider study: Samples covering the acute and convalescent phases of COVID-19 were provided by collaborators in the United States, Italy and Spain. The material from the prospective study consisted of cDNA or gDNA derived from T cells, B-cell-depleted T cells, or PBMCs. The dataset comprised deeply sampled blood TCRbeta repertoires from subjects exposed to, actively infected with, or recovered from COVID-19. The repertoires were made available in a free public database intended to serve as a resource for research on the immune response to SARS-CoV-2. Samples were obtained from the ongoing ImmuneRACE study (first 160 participants) and from 1,254 subjects provided by 6 global collaborators. Sample metadata almost always included a de-identified subject ID, COVID-19 status, age in years and sex. Where available, HLA class I and class II types were obtained from metadata supplied by the sample provider rather than from assay-based typing. The paper as a whole reports these results and caveats: The amount of clinical and demographic metadata varied by source and participant and was provided uncurated.

Each collaborating institution followed its own protocols to collect whole blood in K2EDTA tubes. For TCRbeta analysis, collaborator samples were shipped as frozen whole blood, as isolated PBMCs, or as DNA extracted from either sample type. Trimmed from V: 0 bases; trimmed from J: 5 bases; junction bases lacking a gene match: 4. The germline V gene gives CDR1 as SGDLS and CDR2 as YYNGEE. CDR3 length: 14 amino acids, cysteine to phenylalanine. Just CDR3 DNA is preserved here, 42 bases in frame from base 1. The source is a man of 80 years or more with active or convalescent COVID-19. Sequenced input: peripheral blood. This sequence uses TRBV9 and TRBJ1-1; the central 7 bases match TRBD1. The CDR3 protein sequence reads: CASSVAQGETEAFF. The nucleotide sequence reads TGTGCCAGCAGCGTAGCCCAGGGGGAGACTGAAGCTTTCTTT.